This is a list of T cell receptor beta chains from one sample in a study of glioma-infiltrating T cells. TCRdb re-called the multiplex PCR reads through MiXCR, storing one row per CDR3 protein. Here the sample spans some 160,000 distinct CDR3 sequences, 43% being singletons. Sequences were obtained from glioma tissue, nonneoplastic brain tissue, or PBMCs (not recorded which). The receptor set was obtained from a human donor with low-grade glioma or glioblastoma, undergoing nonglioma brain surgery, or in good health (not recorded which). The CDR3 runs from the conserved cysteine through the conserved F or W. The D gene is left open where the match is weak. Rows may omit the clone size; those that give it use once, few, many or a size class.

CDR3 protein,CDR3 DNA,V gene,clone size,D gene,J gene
CASSLDQAGSTDTQYF,TGTGCCAGCAGCTTAGATCAAGCGGGTAGCACAGATACGCAGTATTTT,TRBV11-2,many,.,TRBJ2-3
CSAKGGPSGYNEQFF,TGCAGTGCTAAGGGGGGGCCCTCTGGCTACAATGAGCAGTTCTTC,TRBV20-1,many,.,TRBJ2-1
CASRDGGAYNEQFF,TGTGCCAGCAGGGATGGGGGGGCCTACAATGAGCAGTTCTTC,TRBV6-1,many,TRBD2,TRBJ2-1
CASSTGNSYNEQFF,TGTGCCAGTTCGACAGGGAACTCCTACAATGAGCAGTTCTTC,TRBV19,many,TRBD1,TRBJ2-1
CASSRNTRAGNTIYF,TGTGCCAGCAGCCGCAATACCCGGGCCGGAAACACCATATATTTT,TRBV3-1,.,.,TRBJ1-3
CASGLRTEAFF,TGTGCTAGTGGTTTGAGGACTGAAGCTTTCTTT,TRBV12-5,many,.,TRBJ1-1
CASSLVPSSTYNEQFF,TGTGCCAGCAGTTTGGTACCCTCGTCCACCTACAATGAGCAGTTCTTC,TRBV28,many,.,TRBJ2-1
CASSLSRVGETQYF,TGTGCCAGCAGCTTATCCCGAGTGGGGGAGACCCAGTACTTC,TRBV7-8,many,.,TRBJ2-5
CASSPAGGPGYTF,TGTGCCAGCAGCCCAGCGGGGGGGCCCGGCTACACCTTC,TRBV28,many,.,TRBJ1-2
CAIRKSSAPNWMVTGELFF,TGTGCCATCAGAAAATCATCAGCCCCAAACTGGATGGTAACCGGGGAGCTGTTTTTT,TRBV6-2/TRBV6-3,.,.,TRBJ2-2
CGATYRVGTTESFF,TGCGGTGCTACCTACAGGGTGGGTACGACTGAATCTTTCTTT,TRBV20-1,once,.,TRBJ1-1
CASSLSGGPRSYEQCF,TGTGCCAGCAGCTTATCCGGAGGCCCCCGCTCCTACGAGCAGTGCTTC,TRBV7-9,.,.,TRBJ2-7
CASSQVRLAVYNEQFF,TGCGCCAGCAGCCAAGTACGACTAGCGGTTTACAATGAGCAGTTCTTC,TRBV4-1,many,TRBD2,TRBJ2-1
CSARPGLQETQYF,TGCAGTGCTCGGCCGGGACTACAAGAGACCCAGTACTTC,TRBV20-1,many,TRBD2,TRBJ2-5
CAIISGPSGVTDTQYF,TGTGCCATCATCAGTGGCCCTAGCGGGGTTACGGATACGCAGTATTTT,TRBV10-3,.,TRBD2,TRBJ2-3
CASSLPRQAYNEQFF,TGTGCCAGCAGCTTACCCCGACAGGCCTACAATGAGCAGTTCTTC,TRBV7-9,.,.,TRBJ2-1
CPSSSRTAGRGNTIYF,TGTCCCAGCAGCTCTAGGACAGCCGGCCGTGGAAACACCATATATTTT,TRBV7-6,.,.,TRBJ1-3
CASTAGINQPQHF,TGTGCCAGCACTGCAGGGATAAATCAGCCCCAGCATTTT,TRBV2,few,.,TRBJ1-5
CASSPVAGGVTDTQYF,TGTGCCAGCAGCCCCGTAGCGGGAGGGGTCACAGATACGCAGTATTTT,TRBV7-2,many,TRBD2,TRBJ2-3
CASSITGTAGREQYF,TGTGCCAGTAGTATCACGGGGACAGCTGGACGCGAGCAGTACTTC,TRBV19,many,TRBD1,TRBJ2-7
CASSSPGRGSQETQYF,TGTGCCAGCAGTAGCCCCGGACGGGGCTCGCAAGAGACCCAGTACTTC,TRBV27,many,.,TRBJ2-5
CASSAGQGAKDYGYTF,TGTGCCAGCAGCGCCGGACAGGGCGCTAAAGACTATGGCTACACCTTC,TRBV2,few,TRBD1,TRBJ1-2
CASSSGNGDTQYF,TGTGCCAGCAGTTCAGGGAATGGGGATACGCAGTATTTT,TRBV28,many,.,TRBJ2-3
CASSEGTSGIYPYNEQFF,TGTGCCAGCAGCGAGGGAACTAGCGGGATATACCCCTACAATGAGCAGTTCTTC,TRBV9,.,TRBD2,TRBJ2-1
CASKVQDVSQETQYF,TGTGCCAGTAAGGTCCAGGACGTATCTCAAGAGACCCAGTACTTC,TRBV19,.,.,TRBJ2-5
CASSLDSSVGYTQYF,TGTGCCAGCAGCTTAGATTCGTCGGTAGGATATACGCAGTATTTT,TRBV11-2,.,.,TRBJ2-3
CASSLYAGGTDTQYF,TGTGCCAGCAGTTTATATGCGGGAGGGACAGATACGCAGTATTTT,TRBV27,many,TRBD2,TRBJ2-3
CASSHIRTLPRGGHEQFF,TGCGCCAGCAGCCATATCCGTACATTACCCAGGGGGGGGCATGAGCAGTTCTTC,TRBV4-1,.,.,TRBJ2-1
CASLEHGLAENTGELFF,TGTGCCAGCCTAGAGCACGGACTAGCGGAAAACACCGGGGAGCTGTTTTTT,TRBV2,few,TRBD2,TRBJ2-2
CATSDRDRGHNEQFF,TGTGCCACCAGTGATAGGGACAGGGGGCACAATGAGCAGTTCTTC,TRBV24-1,.,TRBD1,TRBJ2-1
CASSLQRENQPQHF,TGTGCCAGCAGTCTACAACGGGAGAATCAGCCCCAGCATTTT,TRBV28,.,.,TRBJ1-5
CASSLVGGRAGNEQSF,TGTGCCAGCAGCTTGGTTGGTGGGAGGGCCGGTAATGAGCAGTCCTTC,TRBV5-4,.,TRBD2,TRBJ2-1
CASSLGGGQGEAFF,TGTGCCAGCAGCCTCGGGGGGGGACAGGGGGAAGCTTTCTTT,TRBV7-2,many,TRBD1,TRBJ1-1
CASSPPRQLNTGELFF,TGTGCCAGCAGCCCCCCCCGACAGCTTAACACCGGGGAGCTGTTTTTT,TRBV7-6,few,.,TRBJ2-2
CASSSPALLAGGLYNEQFF,TGTGCCAGCAGTTCTCCCGCCCTCTTAGCGGGAGGGCTCTACAATGAGCAGTTCTTC,TRBV6-1,many,TRBD2,TRBJ2-1
CSTRDRTECYTF,TGCAGCACTCGCGACAGAACTGAGTGCTACACCTTC,TRBV29-1,.,.,TRBJ1-2
CASSHPQGLTNTEAFF,TGTGCCAGCAGTCATCCTCAAGGACTGACGAACACTGAAGCTTTCTTT,TRBV6-1,.,.,TRBJ1-1
CASSLFPPTGKNYEQYF,TGCGCCAGCAGTTTATTCCCCCCGACAGGGAAGAACTACGAGCAGTACTTC,TRBV5-1,.,TRBD1,TRBJ2-7
CASSSDRIDTQYF,TGTGCCAGCAGTTCTGACAGGATAGATACGCAGTATTTT,TRBV2,many,.,TRBJ2-3
CASSTGTGDATEAFF,TGTGCCAGCAGTACCGGGACAGGGGATGCCACTGAAGCTTTCTTT,TRBV12-3/TRBV12-4,.,TRBD1,TRBJ1-1
CATSVGYQTDNEQFF,TGTGCCACCAGTGTTGGGTATCAAACCGACAATGAGCAGTTCTTC,TRBV24-1,few,.,TRBJ2-1
CASSLIPGSGELFF,TGTGCCAGCAGCTTAATCCCAGGGTCCGGGGAGCTGTTTTTT,TRBV7-3,few,.,TRBJ2-2
CSVGVSLNTGELFF,TGCAGCGTTGGGGTTTCCCTAAACACCGGGGAGCTGTTTTTT,TRBV29-1,few,.,TRBJ2-2
CASSRDGSSYEQYF,TGTGCCAGCTCAAGGGACGGGAGCTCCTACGAGCAGTACTTC,TRBV18,few,.,TRBJ2-7
CASSRQPGPESTGELFF,TGTGCCAGCAGCCGGCAGCCGGGACCCGAGAGCACCGGGGAGCTGTTTTTT,TRBV4-2,few,.,TRBJ2-2
CASSYRGDNEQFF,TGTGCCAGCAGTTACCGGGGAGACAATGAGCAGTTCTTC,TRBV6-5,many,.,TRBJ2-1
CASSPQLSHNEQFF,TGTGCCAGCTCACCTCAGTTATCCCACAATGAGCAGTTCTTC,TRBV18,.,.,TRBJ2-1
CASSRAGGGETQYF,TGTGCCAGCAGTCGAGCGGGAGGGGGAGAGACCCAGTACTTC,TRBV27,many,TRBD2,TRBJ2-5
CASSVKPLKNTEAFF,TGTGCAAGCAGTGTCAAGCCTCTTAAGAACACTGAAGCTTTCTTT,TRBV6-1,.,.,TRBJ1-1
CASSFHRDTQYF,TGTGCCAGCAGTTTCCATAGGGATACGCAGTATTTT,TRBV27,many,.,TRBJ2-3
CAGSQDRVGEQYF,TGTGCCGGCAGCCAAGACAGGGTAGGCGAGCAGTACTTC,TRBV16,.,TRBD1,TRBJ2-7
CSVEDRGEVRKLFF,TGCAGCGTTGAAGATAGGGGGGAGGTTCGAAAACTGTTTTTT,TRBV29-1,.,.,TRBJ1-4